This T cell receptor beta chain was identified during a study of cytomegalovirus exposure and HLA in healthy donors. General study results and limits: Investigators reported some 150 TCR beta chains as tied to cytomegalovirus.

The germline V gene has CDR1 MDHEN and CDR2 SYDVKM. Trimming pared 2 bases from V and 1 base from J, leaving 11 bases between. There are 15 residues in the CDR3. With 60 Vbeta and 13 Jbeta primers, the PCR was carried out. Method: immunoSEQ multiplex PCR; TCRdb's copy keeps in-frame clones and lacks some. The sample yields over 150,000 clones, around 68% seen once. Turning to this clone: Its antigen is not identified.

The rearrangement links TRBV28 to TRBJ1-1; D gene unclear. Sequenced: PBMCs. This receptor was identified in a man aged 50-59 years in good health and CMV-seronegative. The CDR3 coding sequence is TGTGCCAGCAGTTTAGGCGGCCCTCGGAACACTGAAGCTTTCTTT. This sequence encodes CASSLGGPRNTEAFF.